These T cell receptor beta chains were read from a single sample in a study of blood T cells in healthy people across ages. TCRdb reanalysed the 5' RACE reads using MiXCR and keeps one entry per CDR3 protein. The data show about 1 million distinct CDR3 sequences, approximately 26% seen once. In addition, the sample was reused for a study of T cells of mothers and their children.

Specimen: blood. Receptor source: a girl aged 2-15 years in good health. Each CDR3 is given with its conserved first and last residue. The order of the fields is clone size, V gene, J gene, D gene, CDR3 length, CDR3 protein, CDR3 DNA. D genes are given only for firm matches. Not all rows give a size; the values are once, few, many and, for expanded clones, a class.

few	TRBV5-6	TRBJ2-5	NA	13	CASSLVQSETQYF	TGTGCCAGCAGCTTGGTCCAATCGGAGACCCAGTACTTC
few	TRBV19	TRBJ2-4	NA	13	CATRKVSSNIQYF	TGTGCCACCCGCAAAGTTAGTAGCAACATTCAGTACTTC
NA	TRBV5-6	TRBJ1-2	NA	18	CASSSNLRIGGGKWGYTF	TGTGCCAGCAGTTCAAACTTGCGCATCGGCGGGGGAAAGTGGGGCTACACCTTC
NA	TRBV29-1	TRBJ2-1	TRBD2	12	CSGGTSYNEQFF	TGCAGCGGCGGGACTAGCTACAATGAGCAGTTCTTC
few	TRBV6-1	TRBJ2-7	NA	12	CASSELQYEQYF	TGTGCCAGCAGTGAATTACAATACGAGCAGTACTTC
NA	TRBV20-1	TRBJ2-1	TRBD2	14	CSARGDYLYNEQFF	TGCAGTGCTAGAGGGGACTACCTCTACAATGAGCAGTTCTTC
NA	TRBV28	TRBJ2-7	TRBD2	17	CASSLTSALASVYEQYF	TGTGCCAGCAGTCTCACCTCAGCACTAGCGAGTGTCTACGAGCAGTACTTC
NA	TRBV28	TRBJ2-7	TRBD1	14	CASRGQGGSYEQYF	TGTGCCAGCAGAGGACAGGGGGGCTCCTACGAGCAGTACTTC
NA	TRBV7-9	TRBJ2-1	TRBD2	14	CATDSGRSYNEQFF	TGTGCCACCGATAGCGGGAGGTCCTACAATGAGCAGTTCTTC
few	TRBV7-9	TRBJ2-1	NA	15	CASSDTGDLQNEQFF	TGTGCCAGCAGCGATACAGGAGATCTTCAAAATGAGCAGTTCTTC
NA	TRBV2	TRBJ1-2	NA	13	CARTARANYGYTF	TGTGCCAGGACAGCTCGAGCTAACTATGGCTACACCTTC
once	TRBV18	TRBJ1-1	TRBD1	14	CASSDRDGSTEAFF	TGTGCCAGCTCCGACAGGGACGGAAGCACTGAAGCTTTCTTT
NA	TRBV3-1	TRBJ2-3	TRBD2	16	CASSQDPSGETDTQYF	TGTGCCAGCAGCCAAGACCCTAGCGGGGAAACAGATACGCAGTATTTT
NA	TRBV29-1	TRBJ2-5	NA	15	CSVVGGEGYQETQYF	TGCAGCGTTGTGGGGGGCGAGGGGTACCAAGAGACCCAGTACTTC
few	TRBV7-9	TRBJ1-4	TRBD1	14	CTSSMTGGDEKLFF	TGTACCAGCAGCATGACAGGGGGCGATGAAAAACTGTTTTTT
NA	TRBV6-5	TRBJ2-2	TRBD1	15	CASSYIDRALGELFF	TGTGCCAGCAGTTACATCGACAGGGCCCTAGGGGAGCTGTTTTTT
few	TRBV4-1	TRBJ2-1	TRBD1	12	CASRRQGDEQFF	TGCGCCAGCAGACGACAGGGGGATGAGCAGTTCTTC
NA	TRBV2	TRBJ2-5	TRBD2	13	CASGDYPQETQYF	TGTGCCAGCGGGGACTACCCCCAGGAGACCCAGTACTTC
few	TRBV3-1	TRBJ1-1	NA	14	CASSWRGVGTEAFF	TGTGCCAGCAGCTGGCGGGGGGTAGGTACTGAAGCTTTCTTT
NA	TRBV28	TRBJ2-1	TRBD2	16	CASSFIGLAGLNEQFF	TGTGCCAGCAGTTTTATAGGACTAGCGGGATTGAATGAGCAGTTCTTC
NA	TRBV7-2	TRBJ2-5	TRBD2	18	CASSLGFRRGSSQETQYF	TGTGCCAGCAGCCTAGGCTTTAGGCGGGGGAGTTCCCAAGAGACCCAGTACTTC
NA	TRBV3-1	TRBJ2-7	TRBD2	16	CASSQWVVAGNYEQYF	TGTGCCAGCAGCCAGTGGGTCGTAGCGGGGAACTACGAGCAGTACTTC
NA	TRBV6-2/TRBV6-3	TRBJ2-7	NA	13	CASREVKVYEQYF	TGTGCCAGCAGAGAAGTTAAAGTCTACGAGCAGTACTTC
NA	TRBV20-1	TRBJ2-1	NA	16	CSAGDTEGPWVNEQFF	TGCAGTGCTGGAGATACAGAGGGCCCTTGGGTCAATGAGCAGTTCTTC
NA	TRBV6-5	TRBJ2-1	TRBD2	15	CASSFMAGGEDEQFF	TGTGCCAGCAGTTTTATGGCGGGGGGGGAGGATGAGCAGTTCTTC
few	TRBV7-2	TRBJ1-2	NA	14	CASSPGRGLKGYTF	TGTGCCAGCAGCCCCGGGAGGGGCCTAAAGGGCTACACCTTC
NA	TRBV20-1	TRBJ2-5	TRBD2	15	CSARSSGAGAETQYF	TGCAGTGCTAGGTCCTCCGGGGCGGGAGCTGAGACCCAGTACTTC
NA	TRBV7-9	TRBJ2-7	NA	13	CASRYEAGYEQYF	TGTGCCAGCAGGTACGAGGCCGGGTACGAGCAGTACTTC
NA	TRBV7-9	TRBJ1-4	TRBD1	14	CASSRDRTDEKLFF	TGTGCCAGCAGCCGGGACAGGACGGACGAAAAACTGTTTTTT
NA	TRBV9	TRBJ2-3	NA	14	CASSVDGGLDTQYF	TGTGCCAGCAGCGTAGATGGGGGCTTGGATACGCAGTATTTT
few	TRBV27	TRBJ2-7	NA	14	CASSRGVGGDEQYF	TGTGCCAGCAGTAGGGGGGTCGGTGGCGACGAGCAGTACTTC
few	TRBV29-1	TRBJ2-5	NA	9	CRDHLEQYF	TGCAGAGATCACCTTGAGCAGTACTTC
many	TRBV6-6	TRBJ2-5	NA	13	CASSYGGPETQYF	TGTGCCAGCAGTTACGGGGGCCCGGAGACCCAGTACTTC
NA	TRBV10-3	TRBJ2-5	NA	13	CAIRGPWVETQYF	TGTGCCATCAGGGGCCCTTGGGTAGAGACCCAGTACTTC
NA	TRBV12-3/TRBV12-4	TRBJ1-1	NA	14	CASSSSLWGARAFF	TGTGCCAGCAGCTCGTCGTTGTGGGGGGCGAGAGCTTTCTTT
few	TRBV29-1	TRBJ1-1	TRBD1	13	CSVESQGIPEAFF	TGCAGCGTTGAATCACAGGGGATCCCCGAAGCTTTCTTT
NA	TRBV14	TRBJ2-7	NA	14	CASSQEGSVYEQYF	TGTGCCAGCAGCCAAGAGGGGTCAGTCTACGAGCAGTACTTC
few	TRBV12-3/TRBV12-4	TRBJ1-4	NA	14	CASSRQTTNEKLFF	TGTGCCAGCAGTCGACAGACAACTAATGAAAAACTGTTTTTT
NA	TRBV29-1	TRBJ1-1	TRBD1	12	CSVQTGGTEAFF	TGCAGCGTACAAACAGGGGGTACTGAAGCTTTCTTT
NA	TRBV6-6	TRBJ2-1	NA	14	CACNPGARSNEQFF	TGTGCCTGCAACCCGGGAGCCAGGAGCAATGAGCAGTTCTTC
NA	TRBV27	TRBJ1-4	NA	16	CASSSVPTELNEKLFF	TGTGCCAGCAGTTCCGTTCCGACAGAGCTTAATGAAAAACTGTTTTTT
few	TRBV10-3	TRBJ2-1	NA	15	CAIRTGQGIYNEQFF	TGTGCCATCAGGACTGGGCAGGGGATCTACAATGAGCAGTTCTTC
NA	TRBV4-1	TRBJ2-1	TRBD1	14	CASSPRDRANEQFF	TGCGCCAGCAGCCCGCGGGACAGGGCGAATGAGCAGTTCTTC
few	TRBV7-2	TRBJ1-2	NA	14	CASSLDRRPVGYTF	TGTGCCAGCAGCTTGGACCGACGGCCTGTTGGCTACACCTTC
NA	TRBV27	TRBJ1-3	NA	15	CASTSGLPSGNTIYF	TGTGCCAGCACATCGGGACTCCCCTCTGGAAACACCATATATTTT
NA	TRBV9	TRBJ1-2	TRBD1	16	CASSPRQGGQPYGYTF	TGTGCCAGCAGCCCGCGACAGGGGGGCCAACCTTATGGCTACACCTTC
NA	TRBV29-1	TRBJ2-7	NA	13	CSAGTDAAYEQYF	TGCAGCGCCGGTACGGACGCGGCCTACGAGCAGTACTTC
NA	TRBV5-1	TRBJ2-1	NA	18	CASSSSGVGTTNRGEQFF	TGCGCCAGCAGCTCCTCAGGTGTAGGTACAACCAACCGGGGTGAGCAGTTCTTC
NA	TRBV28	TRBJ2-3	NA	13	CASSHRAPDTQYF	TGTGCCAGCAGTCACAGGGCCCCAGATACGCAGTATTTT
NA	TRBV20-1	TRBJ2-1	TRBD1	15	CSAQLTGGRYNEQFF	TGCAGTGCTCAATTGACAGGGGGCAGGTATAATGAGCAGTTCTTC